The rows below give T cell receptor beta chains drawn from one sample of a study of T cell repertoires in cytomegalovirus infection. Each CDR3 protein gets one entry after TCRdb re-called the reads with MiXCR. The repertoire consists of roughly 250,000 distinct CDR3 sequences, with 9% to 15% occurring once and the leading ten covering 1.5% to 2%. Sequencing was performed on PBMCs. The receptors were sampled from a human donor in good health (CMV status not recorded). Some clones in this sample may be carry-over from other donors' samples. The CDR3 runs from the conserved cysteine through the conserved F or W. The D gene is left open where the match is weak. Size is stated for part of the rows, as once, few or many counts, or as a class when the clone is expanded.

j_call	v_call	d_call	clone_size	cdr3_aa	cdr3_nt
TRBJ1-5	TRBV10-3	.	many	CAISVGGNQPQHF	TGTGCCATCAGTGTGGGGGGCAATCAGCCCCAGCATTTT
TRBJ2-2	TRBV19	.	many	CASSISLASHPGELFF	TGTGCCAGTAGTATATCCCTTGCGAGCCATCCCGGGGAGCTGTTTTTT
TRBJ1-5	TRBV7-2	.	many	CASSLELTAQHF	TGTGCCAGCAGCTTAGAACTAACGGCCCAGCATTTT
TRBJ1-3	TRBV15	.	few	CATSRGLSSGNTIYF	TGTGCCACCAGCAGAGGCCTCTCCTCTGGAAACACCATATATTTT
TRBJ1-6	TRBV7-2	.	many	CASSPGEIAGPLHF	TGTGCCAGCAGCCCTGGAGAGATAGCTGGGCCCCTCCACTTT
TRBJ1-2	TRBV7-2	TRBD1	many	CASSSPTGVQGAYTF	TGTGCCAGCAGCTCCCCTACAGGCGTACAGGGGGCATACACCTTC
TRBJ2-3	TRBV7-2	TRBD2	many	CASSLAGGRSTDTQYF	TGTGCCAGCAGCTTGGCGGGGGGGCGGAGCACAGATACGCAGTATTTT
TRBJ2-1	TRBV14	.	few	CASSGGSYNEQFF	TGTGCCAGCAGCGGGGGCTCCTACAATGAGCAGTTCTTC
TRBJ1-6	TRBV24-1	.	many	CATSDSVGRGKDSPLHF	TGTGCCACCAGTGATTCGGTCGGCCGGGGAAAGGATTCACCCCTCCACTTT
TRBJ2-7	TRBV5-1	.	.	CASSLEGRYEQYF	TGCGCCAGCAGCTTGGAGGGACGCTACGAGCAGTACTTC